This T cell receptor (beta chain) was obtained from a study of cytomegalovirus exposure and HLA in healthy donors. Whole-study findings and limits: As was reported, the classifier diagnosed cytomegalovirus status with high specificity and sensitivity. Some V segments (TRBV6-2 and TRBV6-3 among them) were excluded as indistinguishable. Whilst most TCR sequences proved rare, a subset of public TCRs occurred across many donors.

PCR was performed using 60 Vbeta and 13 Jbeta primers. The repertoire was sequenced with immunoSEQ multiplex PCR; TCRdb's copy has only in-frame clones and lacks some. This sample has 60,000 or so clones; 75% occur once, and the top ten carry roughly 23%. There are a few counts of this clone. Its antigen is currently unknown. Germline V CDR1 and CDR2: SGHRS, YFSETQ. The CDR3 is made up of 14 amino acids. The V and J ends lost 8 bases and 5 bases, in that order; junction bases with no gene match: 8. The V and J genes are TRBV5-1 and TRBJ2-3; 10 bases agree with TRBD2. This clonotype was sampled from a woman aged 40 to 49 in good health and CMV-seropositive. Sequencing was done on a sample of PBMCs. The CDR3 sequence: CASTTSGVGDTQYF. CDR3 nucleotide sequence: TGCGCCAGTACTACTAGCGGGGTCGGAGATACGCAGTATTTT.